These T cell receptor beta chains were read from a single sample in a study of cytotoxic CD8 clonotypes in ibrutinib-treated CLL. Libraries were prepared by immunoSEQ multiplex PCR; TCRdb keeps only in-frame clonotypes and omits some of them. Among some 130,000 clones listed, roughly 76% were seen once. This material consisted of PBMCs, taken after 24 months of ibrutinib treatment. These receptors all come from a human donor with chronic lymphocytic leukemia. CDR3s include the opening cysteine and the closing phenylalanine or tryptophan. A D gene is named only where the DNA matches it firmly. Rows may omit the clone size; those that give it use once, few, many or a size class.

TRBJ1-5 NA NA TRBV27 CASSLGGVGNQPQHF TGTGCCAGCAGTTTAGGGGGGGTGGGTAATCAGCCCCAGCATTTT
TRBJ2-5 NA NA TRBV18 CASSPTQETQYF TGTGCCAGCTCACCGACCCAAGAGACCCAGTACTTC
TRBJ1-2 NA NA TRBV6-5 CASSYSVQGANYGYTF TGTGCCAGCAGTTACTCGGTGCAGGGAGCTAACTATGGCTACACCTTC
TRBJ1-2 TRBD1 NA TRBV5-1 CASSLDRGDRGYTF TGCGCCAGCAGCTTGGACAGGGGGGATCGTGGCTACACCTTC
TRBJ2-1 NA NA TRBV14 CASSEYNEQFF TGTGCCAGCAGCGAGTACAATGAGCAGTTCTTC
TRBJ1-5 NA NA TRBV28 CASSLWGQPQHF TGTGCCAGCAGTTTATGGGGTCAGCCCCAGCATTTT
TRBJ2-5 NA once TRBV11-2 CASTEGLGAGTQYF TGTGCCAGCACCGAGGGGTTGGGCGCGGGGACCCAGTACTTC
TRBJ2-2 TRBD2 NA TRBV2 CASSPGASGTGELFF TGTGCCAGCAGTCCAGGGGCTAGCGGGACCGGGGAGCTGTTTTTT
TRBJ1-1 NA few TRBV28 CASSFEGRGVNTEAFF TGTGCCAGCAGTTTTGAGGGAAGGGGGGTGAACACTGAAGCTTTCTTT
TRBJ2-7 NA NA TRBV6-6 CASSTGGAEQYF TGTGCCAGCAGCACAGGGGGGGCCGAGCAGTACTTC
TRBJ1-1 NA NA TRBV12-2 CASTPPYTEAFF TGTGCAAGTACCCCCCCCTACACTGAAGCTTTCTTT
TRBJ2-3 NA NA TRBV6-5 CASSYTLSFTDTQYF TGTGCCAGCAGTTACACACTGTCCTTCACAGATACGCAGTATTTT
TRBJ2-7 NA NA TRBV19 CASSIGASTNYEQYF TGTGCCAGTAGTATAGGGGCAAGTACTAACTACGAGCAGTACTTC
TRBJ1-1 NA NA TRBV5-1 CASFTGERRDTEAFF TGCGCCAGCTTCACCGGGGAACGGAGGGACACTGAAGCTTTCTTT
TRBJ2-5 NA NA TRBV7-9 CASIPGNQETQYF TGTGCCAGCATACCGGGAAACCAAGAGACCCAGTACTTC
TRBJ2-3 NA NA TRBV5-1 CASRGGGTDTQYF TGCGCCAGCAGGGGGGGTGGCACAGATACGCAGTATTTT
TRBJ2-2 NA NA TRBV28 CASSAGRRGGELFF TGTGCCAGCAGTGCCGGACGGAGAGGCGGGGAGCTGTTTTTT
TRBJ1-5 TRBD1 NA TRBV28 CASSLGGGAPQPQHF TGTGCCAGCAGTTTAGGAGGGGGCGCCCCGCAGCCCCAGCATTTT
TRBJ2-7 NA once TRBV11-2 CASSYRYEQYF TGTGCCAGCAGCTACAGGTACGAGCAGTACTTC
TRBJ1-6 TRBD1 NA TRBV30 CAWRINRGLSPLHF TGTGCCTGGAGAATAAACAGGGGGCTTTCACCCCTCCACTTT
TRBJ2-3 NA NA TRBV28 CASRKGWTDTQYF TGTGCCAGCAGGAAGGGCTGGACAGATACGCAGTATTTT
TRBJ2-5 NA NA TRBV20-1 CSAAAQETQYF TGCAGTGCAGCGGCCCAAGAGACCCAGTACTTC
TRBJ1-2 NA NA TRBV7-9 CASSLRDGVRGYTF TGTGCCAGCAGCTTAAGGGACGGGGTGAGAGGCTACACCTTC
TRBJ2-5 NA NA TRBV7-3 CASSLYPVGRETQYF TGTGCCAGCAGCTTATATCCGGTGGGGAGGGAGACCCAGTACTTC
TRBJ2-5 TRBD1 few TRBV7-2 CASSWTGHQETQYF TGTGCCAGCAGCTGGACAGGGCACCAAGAGACCCAGTACTTC
TRBJ2-3 NA NA TRBV29-1 CSVEVRTDTQYF TGCAGCGTTGAGGTCCGCACAGATACGCAGTATTTT
TRBJ2-2 NA NA TRBV20-1 CSANPTGELFF TGCAGTGCCAACCCCACCGGGGAGCTGTTTTTT
TRBJ2-1 TRBD2 NA TRBV18 CASSPFGTSGTSSYNEQFF TGTGCCAGCTCACCGTTCGGGACTAGCGGGACAAGCTCCTACAATGAGCAGTTCTTC
TRBJ2-7 NA NA TRBV6-6 CASSYRTGVYEQYF TGTGCCAGCAGTTATCGCACGGGGGTCTACGAGCAGTACTTC
TRBJ1-2 TRBD1 NA TRBV4-3 CASSHRRTGEDGYTF TGCGCCAGCAGCCACCGAAGGACAGGGGAGGACGGCTACACCTTC
TRBJ2-7 NA NA TRBV6-1 CASSVRANYEQYF TGTGCCAGCAGTGTCCGGGCTAACTACGAGCAGTACTTC
TRBJ1-5 NA NA TRBV7-6 CASAKAARAVVGQPQHF TGTGCCAGCGCCAAGGCCGCCAGGGCCGTAGTGGGCCAGCCCCAGCATTTT
TRBJ2-2 NA NA TRBV7-2 CASSLAFSAGELFF TGTGCCAGCAGCTTAGCGTTCTCAGCCGGGGAGCTGTTTTTT
TRBJ2-7 TRBD1 NA TRBV9 CASSGLGTGGGEQYF TGTGCCAGCAGCGGTCTAGGGACAGGGGGAGGCGAGCAGTACTTC
TRBJ1-4 NA once TRBV5-6 CASNPRGVREKLFF TGTGCCAGCAACCCGAGGGGGGTGAGAGAAAAACTGTTTTTT
TRBJ1-2 NA NA TRBV28 CASSRPRLPRGYGYTF TGTGCCAGCAGCCGCCCCCGACTCCCGAGGGGCTATGGCTACACCTTC
TRBJ2-7 NA NA TRBV7-2 CASSSQGYEQYF TGTGCCAGCAGCTCACAGGGCTACGAGCAGTACTTC
TRBJ2-5 NA NA TRBV18 CASSPRAYQETQYF TGTGCCAGCTCACCAAGGGCATACCAAGAGACCCAGTACTTC
TRBJ2-7 NA NA TRBV25-1 CASSELDPYEQYF TGTGCCAGCAGTGAATTGGACCCCTACGAGCAGTACTTC
TRBJ2-7 NA NA TRBV5-1 CASSLGTDRSSYEQYF TGCGCCAGCAGCTTGGGGACGGATCGAAGCTCCTACGAGCAGTACTTC
TRBJ1-1 NA NA TRBV7-2 CASSLVVTNTEAFF TGTGCCAGCAGCTTAGTGGTCACGAACACTGAAGCTTTCTTT